This T cell receptor (beta chain) emerged from a study of regulatory T cells in long-lasting Graves disease (dated by TCRdb to the early 2020s). Turning to the overall study: Patients with newly diagnosed Graves' disease had been on antithyroid drugs for under 3 months. Patients with persistent Graves' disease were compared with patients with newly diagnosed Graves' disease using TCR sequencing and RNA sequencing of peripheral blood. A total of about 35 samples underwent TCR sequencing, from about 13 patients with persistent Graves' disease and about 20 patients with newly diagnosed Graves' disease. The study took place in China and was registered as a clinical trial.

What the work shows at the level of the full study, not this receptor alone: Because the primary lesion, thyroid tissue, could not be accessed, the study looked at peripheral blood alone. The authors noted that the small sample size was a limitation that may lower accuracy. More public clonotypes were shared among persistent patients (2,741) than among newly diagnosed patients (approximately 1,000). Only the TCR beta chain was sequenced and analyzed. TRBV28, TRBJ1-2 and TRBJ2-5 were preferentially used in persistent disease, while TRBV20-1 and TRBJ2-1 were favored in newly diagnosed disease. Compared with newly diagnosed patients, patients with persistent Graves' disease had lower TCR Shannon entropy and fewer highly expanded clones, which suggests clonal expansion.

Measured from the cysteine to the phenylalanine, the CDR3 is 15 residues long. The only DNA kept is the CDR3, 45 bases in frame from the first base. CDR1 and CDR2 were assigned from the germline V gene (reference sequence) as LNHDA and SQIVND. Clipping removes 4 bases from V and 4 bases from J, with 4 as the unmatched junction base count. This clonotype was counted at least ten times. Its antigen is currently not known. Within one base of it there is no much larger clone, and no base qualities were kept. The time point label for this specimen denotes: newly diagnosed GD, antithyroid drugs for less than 3 months. For both TCR sequencing and RNA sequencing, RNA was extracted from PBMCs using TRIzol. The diagnosis of Graves' disease followed American Thyroid Association guidelines. Patients for the study were recruited at an endocrinology department in Xi'an, China. Each patient gave around 9 milliliters of peripheral blood, collected in an EDTA anticoagulant tube. Ficoll Paque Plus density gradient separation was used to isolate PBMCs, and no additional T cell sorting was done. An Agilent 2100 Bioanalyzer and agarose gel were used to check RNA quality, and a NanoDrop 2000 was used to measure RNA concentration.

Receptors were amplified or captured by multiplex PCR. The sample was run on an Illumina HiSeq 4000. iRepertoire HTBI primers and Arm-PCR amplification of CDR3 regions were used to construct TCR beta libraries. Before sequencing, the PCR products underwent gel purification. Regarding the original processing steps: Gene usage analysis of CDR3 amino acid clonotypes used the approximately 62 TRBV and 11 to 15 TRBJ segments found across samples. COPE and FqMerger were used to merge the filtered high-quality paired reads into contigs. BLAST was used to align contigs to IMGT TRBV, TRBD and TRBJ reference genes, and CDR3 was defined according to IMGT. Any clonotype with a frequency above 0.1% was classified as a highly expanded clone. Shannon entropy was used to measure repertoire diversity, and the Gini coefficient was used to measure V-J evenness. Public clonotypes were defined as clonotypes shared by more than one individual. TCRdb trimmed the raw reads at Q25, called clones with MiXCR and kept productive beta chains. Rows are unified per CDR3 protein, each entry keeping the most common DNA and genes. None of the V and J calls come from the authors' own analysis; TCRdb made them. The sample contains around 470,000 distinct CDR3 sequences, about 14% of them found a single time. The top ten clones comprise approximately 15% of the sample.

This sample also appeared in a second study, on T cells in Graves' hyperthyroidism and ophthalmopathy. That second publication adds: Graves' hyperthyroidism was defined as stable when no progression to ophthalmopathy occurred over 18 months of follow-up. Hyperthyroidism patients were aged 18 to 65 years and newly diagnosed, with disease duration of less than 2 months. The study excluded patients with uncontrolled infections, other autoimmune diseases, pregnancy or lactation. Diagnoses relied on clinical symptoms, serum thyroxine and TRAb, thyroid ultrasound and orbital computed tomography. For the first round of RT-PCR on the TCR CDR3, the HTBI primer set was used together with the Qiagen OneStep RT-PCR kit. Most expanded thyroid clonotypes (frequency above 0.001) were also detected in blood, a finding suggesting that blood repertoires may reflect thyroid immune responses. In cross-validation, a model built on a 13 V-J signature told ophthalmopathy apart from stable hyperthyroidism with approximately 90% sensitivity and approximately 84% specificity, and in testing the same model reached 80%/75%. During validation, the model predicted progression to ophthalmopathy a median of about 5.9 months ahead of onset, with just under 71% sensitivity and more than 72% specificity. TCR V-J signatures able to tell the groups apart were searched for in a discovery cohort of around 95 patients, of whom fewer than 45 had Graves' ophthalmopathy and around 57 had stable Graves' hyperthyroidism. Prospective prediction of ophthalmopathy was tested in an independent validation cohort consisting of some 20 hyperthyroidism patients and 15 to 17 patients who later progressed to ophthalmopathy. For training and testing, the 100 or so patients in the discovery cohort were randomly divided in a 7:3 ratio. In several Graves' hyperthyroidism patients, the study also compared T-cell repertoires from thyroid tissue with T-cell repertoires from blood. Once sampling was done, hyperthyroidism patients were given methimazole at a starting dose of 30 mg daily, whereas ophthalmopathy patients were given high-dose intravenous methylprednisolone. Libraries were constructed in a second round of multiplex PCR, after which size selection and purification were performed. Libraries were sequenced paired-end with 100 bp reads on an Illumina HiSeq2000. SOAPnuke was used to process the raw data, throwing out any read that contained adapters or uncalled bases, had a mean Phred below 15, or lacked an exact constant-primer or identifier match. COPE v1.2.5 was used to merge high-quality paired reads, and clonotypes were defined as unique nucleotide sequences. MiTCR v1.1 was used to align clonotypes to the IMGT TRBV, TRBD and TRBJ reference segments. The analysis included only V-J combinations with a frequency above 0.0001, which together covered 99% to 99.2% of the repertoires. The TCS score was defined as F50 (clonal expansion) divided by E x V (chaos), with BLOSUM62-based TCRdist calculated between CDR3 peptides within each V-J. Welch's t-statistics and random forest reduced fewer than 550 V-J features to around 14, which were used in a naive Bayes classifier (R e1071). Sample size was not statistically predetermined, and blinding of investigators to group allocation was not performed. The paper reports TCR Vbeta CDR3 sequencing of approximately 140 peripheral blood samples: some 44 ophthalmopathy, fewer than 85 hyperthyroidism and roughly 17 progressor patients.

Sequences were derived from peripheral blood mononuclear cells (PBMCs), sampled at new diagnosis, from a patient treated with antithyroid drugs. Recombination joined TRBV19 with TRBJ2-2; TRBD1 fits 9 bases in the junction. The TCR sequence derives from a woman aged 45 to 65 with Graves disease. Donor details come from another sample of the same person, matched by shared clones. The nucleotides read TGTGCCAGTAGTACGACAGGGGGTCTCACCGGGGAGCTGTTTTTT. Its protein is CASSTTGGLTGELFF.